Here is one TCR beta chain with its context. Ten or more counts support this clonotype. It lacks a known antigen. No base-level quality is on record; no much larger clone is a single base apart. V is clipped by 0 bases and J by 8 bases, and the sequence between their germline boundaries is 16 bases long. Reading the germline V gene gives CDR1 KGHSH and CDR2 LQKENI. The CDR3, cysteine through phenylalanine, is 15 amino acids long. Of the read, only the CDR3 DNA is kept; its 45 bases are in frame from base 1. For the unsorted PBMC libraries, 2 million PBMCs were stored in RNAlater at -80 degrees C until RNA extraction and were used to generate the libraries. Multiple sclerosis patients were enrolled in a US clinical protocol evaluating disease progression by magnetic resonance imaging. PBMCs were separated from peripheral blood using Ficoll-Hypaque density gradient centrifugation and then cryopreserved in liquid nitrogen.

These data belong to a study of neurological immune-mediated disorders (dated by TCRdb to the late 2010s). For the wider study: Among the approximately 34 multiple sclerosis patients, relapsing-remitting MS accounted for around 31 and secondary progressive MS accounted for 3. Peripheral blood TCR-beta repertoires from HTLV-I-associated myelopathy (HAM/TSP) patients, multiple sclerosis patients and healthy controls were compared by UMI-based sequencing. Alongside PBMC samples, the set of some 97 TCR-beta libraries contained longitudinal samples, technical triplicates, and paired CD4+ and CD8+ T-cell subsets that had been sorted. The cohort included about 70 subjects: about 15 with HAM/TSP, roughly 34 with multiple sclerosis, and 20 healthy controls.

Points the paper makes about the study in general: In phylogenetic analysis, the repertoires of 18 of 34 MS patients grouped into a cluster of related CDR3 sequences, which suggests a possible signature at the repertoire level. The MS cluster was not associated with any clinical or MRI features, and the authors stated that larger cohorts are needed. Across subjects, expanded clones never shared an identical CDR3 amino acid sequence, which suggests that the TCR-beta repertoires in every group were private. The highest TCR clonal expansion was observed in HAM/TSP patients, whereas the lowest was observed in MS patients, even when compared with healthy controls.

To synthesize cDNA, template-switch 5'RACE was performed with a primer carrying a 10-nucleotide random unique molecular identifier so that each TCR transcript was tagged. Each sequencing run produced over 160 million TCR-beta sequences covering 15-18 subjects. Total RNA was extracted with the RNeasy kit. Using the KAPA Real-time Library Amplification kit, TCR-beta VDJ regions were amplified with primers for the TCR constant region and the 5'RACE anchor. Sample indexes and Illumina adaptors were added in a first PCR, after which library yield was increased in a second PCR. After Ampure bead purification, the TCR product of roughly 650 bp was size-selected on a 2% E-gel SizeSelection system. Before pooling, libraries had their quality checked on a Bioanalyzer, their concentration measured with Qubit, and their quantity determined with the Kapa Library Quantification kit. Paired-end 2 x 150 bp sequencing of the libraries was performed on an Illumina HiSeq 2500. To increase sequence diversity, roughly 24-32% phiX was spiked into each library pool. The paper's data handling went like this. The quality-filtered reads were processed with the UMI-based MiGEC pipeline, whose error correction step removed more than 90% of the raw TCR sequences. VDJ genes were aligned to IMGT germline references, and each clonotype was defined by a unique CDR3 amino acid sequence together with V-J genes. Clonal expansion, Shannon diversity and CDR3 relatedness were evaluated with VDJtools (CalcPairwiseDistances, ClusterSamples), while phylogenetic trees were built in CLCbio workbench. Using coefficient-of-variation modelling across technical triplicates, the study counted a clone as expanded if it had at least 8 unique UMIs. The public reads were run again by TCRdb, first through fastp at Q25 and then through MiXCR, and only productive beta chains were kept. Duplicate CDR3 protein sequences are folded into a single record with the most common DNA and genes. The V and J calls follow TCRdb's processing rather than the paper's. The sample table holds roughly 120,000 distinct CDR3 sequences, of which 3.2% were seen once. The ten largest clones represent over 1% of the sample.

The rearrangement joined TRBV18 to TRBJ1-2, with no confident D gene call. Source material: PBMCs. The source is a woman between 25 and 40 years old with multiple sclerosis. CDR3 sequence: CASSPPLESVRGYTF. The sequence in DNA is TGTGCCAGCTCACCACCTCTTGAGTCTGTTCGGGGCTACACCTTC.